These 20 T cell receptor beta chains were sequenced from one sample in a study of T cell repertoires in ileal Crohn's disease. Clones were sequenced by immunoSEQ multiplex PCR, and TCRdb holds only the in-frame ones, with some missing. The table records roughly 15,000 clones, 80% of them present only once. Source material: ileal tissue. The receptors stem from an adult with Crohn's disease.

The rearrangement joins TRBV7-6 to TRBJ1-1; TRBD1 matches at 8 bases. The V and J ends lost 3 bases and 0 bases, in that order; junction bases with no gene match: 12. Germline loops: CDR1 SGHVS, CDR2 FNYEAQ. The length of the CDR3 is 18 residues. The CDR3 sequence: CASSLQPGTGNMNTEAFF. The CDR3 DNA reads as TGTGCCAGCAGCTTGCAACCCGGGACAGGCAACATGAACACTGAAGCTTTCTTT.

On this clone: The junction and the germline gene differ at one end; a read error may be behind it. Other DNA sequences of this sample code for an identical CDR3. In nucleotides, the CDR3 is TGCGCCAGCTCACCACCGGGACAGGATAAGTATGGCTACACCTTC. It encodes CASSPPGQDKYGYTF. The rearrangement links TRBV18 to TRBJ1-2; 8 positions match TRBD1. Germline V gives CDR1 KGHSH, CDR2 LQKENI. The CDR3 is 15 amino acids.

A remark on this clone: Other DNA variants within this sample encode the same CDR3. This sequence joins TRBV19 and TRBJ1-1, with 7 bases matching TRBD1. CDR1 and CDR2 from the germline V gene are LNHDA and SQIVND (reference sequence). V lost 9 bases to trimming and J lost 8 bases; unmatched junction nucleotides: 9. The CDR3 sequence is 12 residues long. The DNA for the CDR3 is TGTGCCAGCTCCCCGGGACAGATAGAAGCTTTCTTT. Its translation: CASSPGQIEAFF.

This clone was seen a few times. This chain uses TRBV6-5 with TRBJ1-1; D is unresolved. The CDR3 is 13 amino acids. Looked up from germline, CDR1 is MNHEY and CDR2 is SVGAGI. Trimming took off 5 bases at V and 8 bases at J, with 15 bases between the two ends. The CDR3 reads CASSRHEVREAFF. The CDR3 DNA follows: TGTGCCAGCAGTCGCCATGAGGTTCGAGAAGCTTTCTTT.

The gene calls are TRBV7-3 and TRBJ2-6, with TRBD2 as a possible D gene (5 bases). Germline-derived CDR1 and CDR2 are SGHTA and FQGTGA. V gave up 2 bases and J gave up 0 bases, with 11 bases separating them. The CDR3 is 17 amino acids. Here the CDR3 DNA reads TGTGCCAGCAGCTTACACCCGGGAATCTCTGGGGCCAACGTCCTGACTTTC. It specifies CASSLHPGISGANVLTF.

The V gene is TRBV19, the J gene TRBJ2-7, with unresolved D. This CDR3 has 13 amino acids. V gave up 6 bases and J gave up 0 bases, with 9 bases separating them. In germline, CDR1 is LNHDA, CDR2 SQIVND (reference sequence). The CDR3 bases are TGTGCCAGTAGAAAACCGAGCTCCTACGAGCAGTACTTC. Its protein is CASRKPSSYEQYF.

This clone has just one count. At the DNA level, this CDR3 is encoded by other sequences in the same sample as well. The rearrangement joins TRBV18 to TRBJ1-1; a possible D gene is TRBD1 (5 bases). CDR1 and CDR2 from the germline V gene are KGHSH and LQKENI. The CDR3 has 14 amino acids. V was trimmed by 1 base and J by 2 bases, leaving 8 bases between them. CDR3 coding DNA: TGTGCCAGCTCACCACAGGGGTTAAACACTGAAGCTTTCTTT. This sequence encodes CASSPQGLNTEAFF.

This chain connects TRBV10-1 to TRBJ1-1, with TRBD1 matching over 8 bases. The V segment lost 5 bases and the J segment 1 base; nucleotides outside the gene matches: 3. There are 14 residues in the CDR3. The germline gives CDR1 WNHNN, CDR2 SYGVQD (reference sequence). The CDR3 DNA reads TGCGCCAGCAGTCCCGGGACAGGGAACACTGAAGCTTTCTTT. Encoded protein: CASSPGTGNTEAFF.

Only a few counts were recorded for this clone. The V gene is TRBV23-1, the J gene TRBJ2-7; 8 positions agree with TRBD1. TRBV23-1 is reported as an ORF; its role is uncertain. Germline trimming cut 4 bases from V and 4 bases from J; bases unmatched to any gene: 12. The CDR3 is 16 amino acids. This CDR3 is CASSLPSGTGEYEQYV. The CDR3 DNA reads TGCGCCAGCAGTCTTCCCTCCGGGACAGGTGAGTACGAGCAGTACGTC.

In this sample, this clone turned up once. The gene calls are TRBV7-6 and TRBJ1-5; no reliable D call. Germline V CDR1 and CDR2: SGHVS, FNYEAQ. Deletions cut 1 base from V and 7 bases from J, with 8 bases between. This CDR3 has 13 residues. The DNA of the CDR3 is TGTGCCAGCAGCTTAGGGTCGGGGCAGCCCCAGCATTTT. This codes for CASSLGSGQPQHF.

This sequence joins TRBV5-1 and TRBJ2-3; D may be TRBD2 (7 bases). The ends were cut back, 5 bases at V and 3 bases at J, with 13 bases in the middle. Germline lookup yields CDR1 SGHRS and CDR2 YFSETQ. The length of the CDR3 is 14 residues. For the CDR3, the DNA is TGCGCCAGCAGGGGAGGGGGGGCAACAGATACGCAGTATTTT. Its protein product is CASRGGGATDTQYF.

As DNA, the CDR3 is TGCGCCAGCAGCTTGGCCTGGCCGGGACAGACCGATGGCTACACCTTC. This sequence encodes CASSLAWPGQTDGYTF. The rearrangement uses TRBV5-1 and TRBJ1-2; 7 bases map to TRBD1. Germline values: CDR1 SGHRS, CDR2 YFSETQ. J lost 6 bases, V lost 0 bases, and 11 bases had no gene match. The CDR3 extends over 16 amino acids. The variable domain in full, completed from reference TRBV5-1 and TRBJ1-2, reads KAGVTQTPRYLIKTRGQQVTLSCSPISGHRSVSWYQQTPGQGLQFLFEYFSETQRNKGNFPGRFSGRQFSNSRSEMNVSTLELGDSALYLCASSLAWPGQTDGYTFGSGTRLTVV.

The chain recombines TRBV5-8 with TRBJ1-2; possibly TRBD1 for D (5 bases). Germline CDR1 is SGHTS and CDR2 is YDEGEE. The CDR3 is 15 residues long. Trimming shortened V by 1 base and J by 4 bases, and 14 bases separated the two germline ends. In DNA, the CDR3 is TGTGCCAGCAGCTTGTTGGTGCAGGGAGGCTATGGCTACACCTTC. Translation: CASSLLVQGGYGYTF.

The V call is TRBV15, the J call TRBJ2-7; possible D gene TRBD2, 6 bases. CDR3 length: 15 amino acids. Germline assignment: CDR1 LNHNV and CDR2 YYDKDF (reference sequence). With 0 bases removed from V and 1 base from J, the gap between germline ends came to 10 bases. The CDR3 sequence is CATSRDYSGSYEQYV. The CDR3 bases are TGTGCCACCAGCAGAGATTATAGCGGATCCTACGAGCAGTACGTC.

This clone was detected once. V gene TRBV6-1 combines with J gene TRBJ1-5, with TRBD1 identical over 8 bases. In germline, CDR1 is MNHNS, CDR2 SASEGT. Trimming cost V 3 bases and J 7 bases; bases outside gene matches: 2. The CDR3 runs 13 residues. CDR3 sequence: CASSENRGQPQHF. DNA of the CDR3: TGTGCCAGCAGTGAGAACAGGGGGCAGCCCCAGCATTTT.

The table lists this clone with a count of one. The chain is built from TRBV19 and TRBJ1-2; 10 bases align to TRBD1. The CDR3 has 14 amino acids. The V segment lost 1 base and the J segment 13 bases; nucleotides outside the gene matches: 9. Germline-derived CDR1 and CDR2 are LNHDA and SQIVND (reference sequence). The CDR3 coding sequence is TGTGCCAGTAGTATAGGACAGGGGGCGCGGGTTTCCACCTTC. It is translated as CASSIGQGARVSTF. Based on the CDR3 plus reference TRBV19 and TRBJ1-2, the full variable domain is DGGITQSPKYLFRKEGQNVTLSCEQNLNHDAMYWYRQDPGQGLRLIYYSQIVNDFQKGDIAEGYSVSREKKESFPLTVTSAQKNPTAFYLCASSIGQGARVSTFGSGTRLTVV.

The chain has TRBV30 and TRBJ1-5; no definite D call. Germline V gene lookup returns CDR1 GTSNPN and CDR2 SVGIG (reference sequence). Trimming pared 7 bases from V and 6 bases from J, leaving 10 bases between. This CDR3 has 11 amino acids. In DNA form, the CDR3 reads TGTGCCTCCGAGATCGGTCAGCCCCAGCATTTT. Amino acids: CASEIGQPQHF. Combining the CDR3 with reference TRBV30 and TRBJ1-5 gives the whole variable domain SQTIHQWPATLVQPVGSPLSLECTVEGTSNPNLYWYRQAAGRGLQLLFYSVGIGQISSEVPQNLSASRPQDRQFILSSKKLLLSDSGFYLCASEIGQPQHFGDGTRLSIL.

The chain is built from TRBV2 and TRBJ2-2; 7 bases match TRBD1. V was clipped by 6 bases and J by 1 base; unmatched bases: 2. The CDR3 contains 14 residues. Germline V gene sequence: CDR1 SNHLY, CDR2 FYNNEI. In DNA, the CDR3 is TGTGCCAGCAGGAGGGGGCAGAACACCGGGGAGCTGTTTTTT. Protein sequence: CASRRGQNTGELFF.

There are a few counts of this clone. The J gene is TRBJ1-6, the V gene TRBV14; tentative D call: TRBD1 (5 bases). This CDR3 contains 14 residues. Germline V gene sequence: CDR1 SGHDN, CDR2 FVKESK. Trimming cost V 1 base and J 9 bases, with 10 bases left between them. CDR3 sequence reads: CASSQGQRGSPLHF. The CDR3, as DNA: TGTGCCAGCAGCCAAGGACAGCGGGGTTCACCCCTCCACTTT.

V is TRBV19 and J is TRBJ1-5, with 7 bases fitting TRBD1. This CDR3 has 13 residues. Germline CDR1 reads LNHDA; CDR2 reads SQIVND (reference sequence). V gave up 8 bases and J gave up 6 bases; unmatched junction bases: 7. The CDR3 DNA sequence: TGTGCCAGTTCCGACAGGGAGCGTCAGCCCCAGCATTTT. Its protein is CASSDRERQPQHF.